The TCR beta chain under discussion was sequenced for a study of cytomegalovirus exposure and HLA in healthy donors. Study-wide results and limits: Associated with cytomegalovirus, according to the listing, were 150 to 200 TCR beta chains. A missense DCLRE1C variant was associated with V- and J-gene trimming of TCR beta chains in a later analysis, and an independent cohort replicated the association. Earlier analysis yielded a pattern in which most TCR beta V segments were productive about 87% or about 30% of the time. Certain sequence variants were highly shared and formed a cluster, and this cluster was likely a sequencing artifact.

As for this clone: Its target is unknown.

PCR used 60 Vbeta primers and 13 Jbeta primers. Produced via immunoSEQ multiplex PCR; TCRdb's table is partial and in-frame only. The sample gives around 150,000 clones, roughly 77% of which show up once; 3.5% is in the top ten. This CDR3 has 11 residues. The ends were cut back, 4 bases at V and 13 bases at J, with 12 bases in the middle. Germline-derived CDR1 and CDR2 are MDHEN and SYDVKM. The chain couples TRBV28 to TRBJ2-3; possibly TRBD1 for D (6 bases). The receptor was isolated from a human donor in good health. The sequenced sample consisted of PBMCs. In nucleotides, the CDR3 is TGTGCCAGCAGTTCTAGGGACAACAAGTATTTT. Its translation: CASSSRDNKYF. The full variable domain, completed using reference TRBV28 and TRBJ2-3, is DVKVTQSSRYLVKRTGEKVFLECVQDMDHENMFWYRQDPGLGLRLIYFSYDVKMKEKGDIPEGYSVSREKKERFSLILESASTNQTSMYLCASSSRDNKYFGPGTRLTVL.